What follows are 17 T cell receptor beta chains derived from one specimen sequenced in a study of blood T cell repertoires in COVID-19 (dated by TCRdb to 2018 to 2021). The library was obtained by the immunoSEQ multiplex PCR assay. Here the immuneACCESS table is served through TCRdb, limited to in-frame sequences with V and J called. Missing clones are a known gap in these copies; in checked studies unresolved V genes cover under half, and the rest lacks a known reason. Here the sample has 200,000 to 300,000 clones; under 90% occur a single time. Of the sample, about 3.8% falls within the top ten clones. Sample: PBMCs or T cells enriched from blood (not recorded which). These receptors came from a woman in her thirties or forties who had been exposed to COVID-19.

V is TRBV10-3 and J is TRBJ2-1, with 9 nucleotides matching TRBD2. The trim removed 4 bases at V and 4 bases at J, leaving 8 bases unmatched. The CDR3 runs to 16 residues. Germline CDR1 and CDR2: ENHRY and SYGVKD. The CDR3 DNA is TGTGCCATCAGTGGTCCCAGCGGGGGGACTTACAATGAGCAGTTCTTC. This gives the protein CAISGPSGGTYNEQFF.

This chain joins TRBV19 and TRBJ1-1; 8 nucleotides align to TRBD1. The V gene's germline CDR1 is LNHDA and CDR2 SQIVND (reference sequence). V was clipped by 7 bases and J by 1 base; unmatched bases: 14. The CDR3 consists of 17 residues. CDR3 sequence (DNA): TGTGCCAGTACCCACCCAGGGGGCGCGTCTAAGAACACTGAAGCTTTCTTT. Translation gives CASTHPGGASKNTEAFF. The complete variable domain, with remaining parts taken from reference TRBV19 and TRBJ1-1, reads DGGITQSPKYLFRKEGQNVTLSCEQNLNHDAMYWYRQDPGQGLRLIYYSQIVNDFQKGDIAEGYSVSREKKESFPLTVTSAQKNPTAFYLCASTHPGGASKNTEAFFGQGTRLTVV.

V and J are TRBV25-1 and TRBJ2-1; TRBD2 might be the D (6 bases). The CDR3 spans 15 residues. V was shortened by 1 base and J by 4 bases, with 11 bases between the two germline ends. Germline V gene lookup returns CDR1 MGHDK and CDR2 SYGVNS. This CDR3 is CASSEFGAGYNEQFF. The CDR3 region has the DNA TGTGCCAGCAGTGAATTTGGGGCGGGATACAATGAGCAGTTCTTC.

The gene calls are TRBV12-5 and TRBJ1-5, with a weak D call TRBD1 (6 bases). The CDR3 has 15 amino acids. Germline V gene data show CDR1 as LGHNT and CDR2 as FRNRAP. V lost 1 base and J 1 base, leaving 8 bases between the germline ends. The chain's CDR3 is CASGLDTGSNQPQHF. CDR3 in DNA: TGTGCTAGTGGTTTGGACACAGGGAGCAATCAGCCCCAGCATTTT. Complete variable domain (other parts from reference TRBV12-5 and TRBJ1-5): DARVTQTPRHKVTEMGQEVTMRCQPILGHNTVFWYRQTMMQGLELLAYFRNRAPLDDSGMPKDRFSAEMPDATLATLKIQPSEPRDSAVYFCASGLDTGSNQPQHFGDGTRLSIL.

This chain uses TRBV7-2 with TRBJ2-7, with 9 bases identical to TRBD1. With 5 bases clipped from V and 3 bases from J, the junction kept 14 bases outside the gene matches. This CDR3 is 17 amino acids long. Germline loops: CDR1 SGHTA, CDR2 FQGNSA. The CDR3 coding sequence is TGTGCCAGCAGCCTGGCCATGGAGACAGGGGGTATCTACGAGCAGTACTTC. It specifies CASSLAMETGGIYEQYF.

In nucleotides, the CDR3 is TGTGCCAGCAGTTTCCCCCTTGGGGACAGTAACTATGGCTACACCTTC. Its translation: CASSFPLGDSNYGYTF. The gene calls are TRBV28 and TRBJ1-2, with 7 positions matching TRBD1. This CDR3 is built from 16 residues. V was pared by 3 bases and J by 1 base, with 8 bases of the junction left unmatched. CDR1 and CDR2 (germline): MDHEN, SYDVKM.

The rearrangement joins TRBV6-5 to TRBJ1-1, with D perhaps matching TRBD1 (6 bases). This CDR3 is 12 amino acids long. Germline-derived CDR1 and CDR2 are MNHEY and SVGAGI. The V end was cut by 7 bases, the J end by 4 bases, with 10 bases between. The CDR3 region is CASMSRGTEAFF. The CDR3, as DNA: TGTGCCAGCATGAGCAGGGGCACTGAAGCTTTCTTT.

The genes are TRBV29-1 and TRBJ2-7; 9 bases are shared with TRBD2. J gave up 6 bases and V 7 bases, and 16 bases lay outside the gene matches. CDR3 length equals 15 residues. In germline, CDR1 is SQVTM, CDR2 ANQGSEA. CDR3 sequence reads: CSAGASGDRGGEQYF. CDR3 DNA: TGCAGCGCCGGGGCTAGCGGGGATCGAGGTGGCGAGCAGTACTTC.

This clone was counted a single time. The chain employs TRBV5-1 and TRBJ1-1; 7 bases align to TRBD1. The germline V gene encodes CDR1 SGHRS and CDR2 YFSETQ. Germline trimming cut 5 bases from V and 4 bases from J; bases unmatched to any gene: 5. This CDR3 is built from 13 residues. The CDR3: CASRSGTVTEAFF. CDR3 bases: TGCGCCAGCAGATCAGGGACAGTCACTGAAGCTTTCTTT. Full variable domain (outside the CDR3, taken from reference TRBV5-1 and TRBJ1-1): KAGVTQTPRYLIKTRGQQVTLSCSPISGHRSVSWYQQTPGQGLQFLFEYFSETQRNKGNFPGRFSGRQFSNSRSEMNVSTLELGDSALYLCASRSGTVTEAFFGQGTRLTVV.

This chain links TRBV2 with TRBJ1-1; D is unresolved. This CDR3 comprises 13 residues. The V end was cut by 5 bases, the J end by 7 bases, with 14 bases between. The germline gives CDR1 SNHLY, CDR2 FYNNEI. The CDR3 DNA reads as TGTGCCAGCAGTCCGAAGAGGAACGGTGAAGCTTTCTTT. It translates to CASSPKRNGEAFF.

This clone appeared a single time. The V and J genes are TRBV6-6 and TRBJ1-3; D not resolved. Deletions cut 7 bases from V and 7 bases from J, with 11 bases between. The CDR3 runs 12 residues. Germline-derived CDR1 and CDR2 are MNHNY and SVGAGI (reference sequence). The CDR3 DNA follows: TGTGCCAGCAAATCGGAGGGCAACACCATATATTTT. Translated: CASKSEGNTIYF.

The CDR3 region is CASSFRYNEQFF. The CDR3 nucleotides read TGTGCCAGCAGCTTCCGCTACAATGAGCAGTTCTTC. The V and J genes are TRBV5-8 and TRBJ2-1; D call uncertain. Trimming took off 2 bases at V and 3 bases at J, with 3 bases between the two ends. Germline CDR1 SGHTS, CDR2 YDEGEE. The CDR3 sequence is 12 residues long.

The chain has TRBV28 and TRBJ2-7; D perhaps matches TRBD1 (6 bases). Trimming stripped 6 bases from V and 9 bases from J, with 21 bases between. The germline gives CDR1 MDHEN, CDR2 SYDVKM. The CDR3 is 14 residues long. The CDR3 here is CASRPPGQGFGQYF. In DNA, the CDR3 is TGTGCCAGCAGGCCCCCCGGGCAGGGGTTTGGGCAGTACTTC.

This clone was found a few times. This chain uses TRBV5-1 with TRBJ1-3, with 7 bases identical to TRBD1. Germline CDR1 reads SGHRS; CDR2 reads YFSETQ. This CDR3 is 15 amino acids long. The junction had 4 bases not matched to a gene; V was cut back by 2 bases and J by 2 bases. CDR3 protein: CASSLAGGAGNTIYF. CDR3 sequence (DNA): TGCGCCAGCAGCTTAGCAGGGGGAGCTGGAAACACCATATATTTT.

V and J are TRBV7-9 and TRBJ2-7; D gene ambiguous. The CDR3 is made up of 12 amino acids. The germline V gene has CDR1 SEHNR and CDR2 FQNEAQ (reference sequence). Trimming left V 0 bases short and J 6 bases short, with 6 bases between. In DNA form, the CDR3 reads TGTGCCAGCAGCTTAGCGGCAGGCGAGCAGTACTTC. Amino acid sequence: CASSLAAGEQYF.

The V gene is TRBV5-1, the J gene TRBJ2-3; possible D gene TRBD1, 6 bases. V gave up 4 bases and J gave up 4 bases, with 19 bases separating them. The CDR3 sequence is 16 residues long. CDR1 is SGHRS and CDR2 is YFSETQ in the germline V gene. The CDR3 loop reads CASSVQGRGGADTQYF. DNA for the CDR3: TGCGCCAGCAGCGTACAAGGTCGAGGGGGTGCAGATACGCAGTATTTT.

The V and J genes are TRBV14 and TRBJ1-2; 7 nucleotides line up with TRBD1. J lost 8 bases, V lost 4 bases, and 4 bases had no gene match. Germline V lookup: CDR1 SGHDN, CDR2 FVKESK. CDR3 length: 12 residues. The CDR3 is CASSPQGFGYTF. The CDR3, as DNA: TGTGCCAGCAGCCCACAGGGGTTCGGCTACACCTTC.